This T cell receptor (beta chain) was recorded in a study of identical twins. Findings of the study overall: Shared out-of-frame alpha sequences (those common to twins) showed excess low generation probability. In drawing conclusions, the study used cross-sectional statistical analysis and did not follow the same donors.

In its sample, this clonotype was seen many times. Antigen: not known. A junction boundary mismatches the germline segment, possibly from a read error. The CDR3 spans 13 residues. Germline V gene sequence: CDR1 SGHRS, CDR2 YFSETQ. Addition of a universal primer site occurred through template switching, and cDNA carried unique molecular identifiers. TCRdb ran MiXCR on the 5' RACE reads and lists one entry per CDR3 protein. The sample has 1.5 million to 2 million distinct CDR3 sequences, about 32% seen once. This chain uses TRBV5-1 with TRBJ2-5; perhaps TRBD2 as D (5 bases). The source is a newborn girl in good health. Sample: cord blood. The DNA for the CDR3 is TGTGCCAGCAGTTTGAACGGGAAAGAGACCCAGTACTTC. This gives the protein CASSLNGKETQYF.